This T cell receptor (beta chain) was retrieved from a study of control samples from healthy donors and cancer patients (dated by TCRdb to about 2020). As to this clone: What antigen it recognizes has not been identified. No clone much larger than this one lies a single base away; base qualities are absent.

The protocol used for the library was the immunoSEQ multiplex PCR assay. Drawn from immuneACCESS, this table holds only the in-frame rearrangements with V and J called that TCRdb kept. Clones are partly lost; checked studies trace under half to an unresolved V gene and leave the rest unexplained. The sample has roughly 50,000 clones on record, around 94% of them singletons. The top ten clonotypes cover roughly 4% of the sample. Inclusive of the bounding cysteine and phenylalanine, the CDR3 is 20 residues long. This entry keeps only the CDR3 DNA: 60 bases, framed from base 1. CDR1 and CDR2 (MDHEN, SYDVKM) derive from the germline V gene. V ends up 6 bases short and J 4 bases short, with an unmatched junction base count of 18.

Sequenced sample: blood. The V gene is TRBV28 and the J gene is TRBJ2-6; TRBD2 agrees with 10 junctional bases. This TCR was recovered from a man aged 25 to 45 in good health. The CDR3 reads as follows: CASRGGGIAGGAPGANVLTF. At the DNA level, the sequence is TGTGCCAGCAGGGGGGGTGGAATAGCGGGAGGCGCCCCGGGGGCCAACGTCCTGACTTTC.